These 27 T cell receptor beta chains originate from one sample sequenced in a study of neurological immune-mediated disorders. TCRdb called the 5' RACE reads again in MiXCR, with one record for every CDR3 protein. Here the sample spans tens of thousands of distinct CDR3 sequences, around 2.5% being singletons. The source material was PBMCs. The receptors originated from a man aged 45 to 65 with multiple sclerosis.

This clonotype was seen ten or more times. The genes are TRBV5-5 and TRBJ1-3; possibly TRBD1 for D (5 bases). V was clipped by 1 base and J by 2 bases, with 16 bases between them. Germline values: CDR1 SGHKS, CDR2 YYEKEE (reference sequence). This CDR3 is 17 amino acids long. CDR3 coding DNA: TGTGCCAGCAGCTTGAGGTGGGCAGGGCAAACTGGAAACACCATATATTTT. The encoded protein is CASSLRWAGQTGNTIYF.

This clonotype occurred many times. This chain connects TRBV12-3 or TRBV12-4 to TRBJ2-5; 10 bases fit TRBD2. This CDR3 is 15 amino acids long. V was pared by 1 base and J by 5 bases, with 4 bases of the junction left unmatched. The CDR3 loop reads CASSLGLAGVETQYF. The CDR3 DNA sequence: TGTGCCAGCAGTTTAGGGCTAGCGGGGGTGGAGACCCAGTACTTC.

This clonotype came up many times. J is TRBJ2-5 and V is TRBV7-2; 10 bases are shared with TRBD1. V dropped 3 bases and J dropped 5; count of bases not matched to a gene: 3. The CDR3 consists of 14 residues. Germline lookup yields CDR1 SGHTA and CDR2 FQGNSA. The CDR3 nucleotides read TGTGCCAGCAGCTTTGACAGGGGGCGGGAGACCCAGTACTTC. This translates into CASSFDRGRETQYF. The full variable domain, in which reference TRBV7-2 and TRBJ2-5 provide the parts outside the CDR3, is GAGVSQSPSNKVTEKGKDVELRCDPISGHTALYWYRQSLGQGLEFLIYFQGNSAPDKSGLPSDRFSAERTGGSVSTLTIQRTQQEDSAVYLCASSFDRGRETQYFGPGTRLLVL.

Regarding this clonotype: Relative to the germline gene, one junction end is altered; a read error may explain this. The chain is built from TRBV20-1 and TRBJ2-3; D is unresolved. This CDR3 has 15 residues. Germline-derived CDR1 and CDR2 are DFQATT and SNEGSKA (reference sequence). Written as DNA, the CDR3 is TGCAGTGCTAGAGATCACGACGGAAGCACAGATGCGCAGTATTTT. Protein product: CSARDHDGSTDAQYF.

This clonotype was counted ten times or more. The chain links TRBV12-3 or TRBV12-4 to TRBJ1-1, with D possibly matching TRBD1 (6 bases). The V gene lost 5 bases and the J gene lost 0 bases, with 7 bases spanning the gap. CDR3 length: 13 amino acids. The CDR3 sequence: CASSGGLNTEAFF. The CDR3 DNA reads TGTGCCAGCAGTGGGGGCCTGAACACTGAAGCTTTCTTT.

This clonotype has ten or more counts. The V call is TRBV20-1, the J call TRBJ1-2; a weak D match, TRBD1 (5 bases). Per the germline V gene, CDR1 is DFQATT and CDR2 is SNEGSKA (reference sequence). CDR3 size: 13 residues. In nucleotides, the CDR3 is TGCAGCGCAGATTCCAGGGAAAACTATGGCTACACCTTC. This translates into CSADSRENYGYTF.

This clonotype has ten or more counts. The chain recombines TRBV4-1 with TRBJ1-1; no clear D gene. Germline loops: CDR1 MGHRA, CDR2 YSYEKL. This CDR3 is built from 13 residues. V lost 0 bases, J lost 4 bases, and 6 bases lay in between. The chain's CDR3 is CASSQDWATEAFF. Here the CDR3 DNA reads TGCGCCAGCAGCCAAGATTGGGCCACTGAAGCTTTCTTT.

This clonotype was counted many times. This chain joins TRBV5-8 and TRBJ2-2, with 7 bases lining up with TRBD1. The V gene end was trimmed by 0 bases and the J gene end by 2 bases; junction bases not matched to a gene: 7. This CDR3 is built from 17 residues. Per the germline V gene, CDR1 is SGHTS and CDR2 is YDEGEE. The CDR3 DNA is TGTGCCAGCAGCTTGGGGGTAGGGACAGACAACACCGGGGAGCTGTTTTTT. This sequence encodes CASSLGVGTDNTGELFF.

This clonotype was counted at least ten times. The rearrangement links TRBV20-1 to TRBJ2-3; D gene ambiguous. Germline V lookup: CDR1 DFQATT, CDR2 SNEGSKA (reference sequence). V was trimmed by 5 bases and J by 1 base, leaving 22 bases between them. The CDR3 extends over 17 amino acids. The CDR3 here is CSASHTGPAWGTDTQYF. For the CDR3, the DNA is TGCAGTGCTTCACACACTGGACCTGCTTGGGGCACAGATACGCAGTATTTT.

This clonotype was seen at least ten times. The chain carries TRBV20-1 and TRBJ2-2; perhaps TRBD2 as D (6 bases). The CDR3 is made up of 15 amino acids. Germline CDR1 reads DFQATT; CDR2 reads SNEGSKA (reference sequence). The V end was cut by 5 bases, the J end by 2 bases, with 15 bases between. The CDR3 bases are TGCAGTGCTCCCCCGGCGCGGGGTAACACCGGGGAGCTGTTTTTT. Residues: CSAPPARGNTGELFF.

In the case of this clonotype: Since a much larger clone is just one base distant, this may be a read error. Since no conserved phenylalanine or tryptophan closes the CDR3, a read error is the likely cause. V and J are TRBV10-2 and TRBJ1-2; 12 bases are shared with TRBD1. This CDR3 is 15 amino acids long. Losses at the gene ends were 7 bases for V and 3 bases for J; bases not matched to a gene: 6. The germline CDR1 and CDR2 sequences are WSHSY and SAAADI. The CDR3: CASMAGTGGYYGYTL. The CDR3 DNA reads as TGCGCCAGCATGGCCGGGACAGGGGGCTACTATGGCTACACCTTA.

This clonotype was picked up many times. The V gene is TRBV28, the J gene TRBJ2-7; 7 nucleotides line up with TRBD1. Germline assignment: CDR1 MDHEN and CDR2 SYDVKM. After removal of 6 bases from V and 3 bases from J, the junction contained 2 bases not matched to a gene. The CDR3 extends over 12 amino acids. CDR3 protein: CASRGQIYEQYF. The CDR3 DNA sequence: TGTGCCAGCAGGGGACAGATCTACGAGCAGTACTTC. The entire variable domain, with the rest obtained from reference TRBV28 and TRBJ2-7, is as follows: DVKVTQSSRYLVKRTGEKVFLECVQDMDHENMFWYRQDPGLGLRLIYFSYDVKMKEKGDIPEGYSVSREKKERFSLILESASTNQTSMYLCASRGQIYEQYFGPGTRLTVT.

This clonotype was seen many times. CDR3 bases: TGTGCCAGCAGCTTAGGTCACCAGTCTAGCACAGATACGCAGTATTTT. Translated: CASSLGHQSSTDTQYF. V and J are TRBV7-6 and TRBJ2-3; D remains ambiguous. Germline-derived CDR1 and CDR2 are SGHVS and FNYEAQ. The CDR3 length is 16 residues. Trimming stripped 1 base from V and 0 bases from J, with 11 bases between.

This clonotype occurred many times. The genes are TRBV20-1 and TRBJ2-7, with 13 nucleotides matching TRBD2. This CDR3 is 14 amino acids long. Germline CDR1 DFQATT, CDR2 SNEGSKA (reference sequence). Germline trimming cut 6 bases from V and 3 bases from J; bases unmatched to any gene: 5. CDR3 sequence: CSAGLAGDYYEQYF. In nucleotides, the CDR3 is TGCAGTGCCGGACTAGCGGGGGACTACTACGAGCAGTACTTC.

This clonotype came up many times. The chain is built from TRBV19 and TRBJ2-1; the match to TRBD2 covers 8 bases. Germline V gene sequence: CDR1 LNHDA, CDR2 SQIVND (reference sequence). V lost 8 bases to trimming and J lost 11 bases; unmatched junction nucleotides: 5. This CDR3 contains 11 residues. The CDR3 loop is CASLAGGQQFF. The CDR3 DNA follows: TGTGCCAGTTTGGCGGGGGGACAGCAGTTCTTC.

This clonotype was counted at least ten times. This chain links TRBV24-1 with TRBJ2-1; tentatively, D is TRBD1 (6 bases). The CDR3 extends over 16 amino acids. Germline V gene data show CDR1 as KGHDR and CDR2 as SFDVKD. The V end was cut by 4 bases, the J end by 6 bases, with 18 bases between. The CDR3 protein is CATSDLPTGPGNEQFF. The CDR3 nucleotides read TGTGCCACCAGTGACCTACCTACAGGGCCGGGCAATGAGCAGTTCTTC.

This clonotype was detected ten times or more. The chain couples TRBV6-5 to TRBJ2-2; D may be TRBD1 (5 bases). The CDR3 is made up of 13 amino acids. Germline assignment: CDR1 MNHEY and CDR2 SVGAGI. With 6 bases removed from V and 5 bases from J, the gap between germline ends came to 10 bases. The CDR3 spells CASSLTETGELFF. The CDR3 DNA reads as TGTGCCAGCAGCCTGACAGAGACCGGGGAGCTGTTTTTT.

Ten or more counts support this clonotype. The chain is built from TRBV3-1 and TRBJ1-1, with D possibly matching TRBD1 (6 bases). The CDR3 loop spans 15 amino acids. CDR1 is LGHDT and CDR2 is YNNKEL in the germline V gene (reference sequence). V lost 4 bases and J lost 4, with 16 bases in between. The DNA for the CDR3 is TGTGCCAGCAGCCCTCAGGGGCTAGGGAGCACTGAAGCTTTCTTT. Amino acid sequence: CASSPQGLGSTEAFF.

This clonotype showed up many times. CDR3 loop: CASRNDGNTIYF. The DNA of the CDR3 is TGTGCCAGCAGGAATGATGGAAACACCATATATTTT. The gene calls are TRBV6-1 and TRBJ1-3; no clear D. The CDR3 has 12 residues. CDR1 is MNHNS and CDR2 is SASEGT in the germline V gene. With 6 bases removed from V and 3 bases from J, the gap between germline ends came to 6 bases.

This clonotype was seen at least ten times. V usage is TRBV6-5 and J usage is TRBJ2-3; a weak D match, TRBD2 (7 bases). Germline V gene data show CDR1 as MNHEY and CDR2 as SVGAGI. The CDR3 spans 19 residues. V lost 0 bases and J lost 1, with 20 bases in between. DNA of the CDR3: TGTGCCAGCAGTTACTCGACCCGGCCGACGGGGGGCCGCACAGATACGCAGTATTTT. Translating it yields CASSYSTRPTGGRTDTQYF.

This clonotype was observed at least ten times. Sequence at one end of the junction differs from germline and may be a read error. The rearrangement links TRBV15 to TRBJ1-5; TRBD1 might be the D (5 bases). This CDR3 is 16 amino acids long. Germline V CDR1 and CDR2: LNHNV, YYDKDF (reference sequence). The CDR3 nucleotides read TGTGCCACCACAGGAGGCAGGGCCAATAGCAATCAGCCCCAGAATTTT. Its translation: CATTGGRANSNQPQNF.

This clonotype was seen many times. This chain links TRBV2 with TRBJ1-1; D might be TRBD1 (5 bases). The germline gives CDR1 SNHLY, CDR2 FYNNEI. V was clipped by 4 bases and J by 0 bases, with 12 bases between them. The CDR3 totals 15 residues. CDR3 residues: CASSGRGSMNTEAFF. CDR3 in DNA: TGTGCCAGCAGTGGGAGGGGCAGCATGAACACTGAAGCTTTCTTT.

This clonotype was counted only a few times. The V call is TRBV28, the J call TRBJ2-2, with TRBD2 as a possible D gene (5 bases). This CDR3 spans 17 amino acids. Germline V CDR1 and CDR2: MDHEN, SYDVKM. V lost 4 bases, J lost 6 bases, and 21 bases lay in between. CDR3: CASSYGSPLERSGELFF. CDR3 nucleotide sequence: TGTGCCAGCAGTTATGGGAGTCCCCTAGAAAGGTCCGGGGAGCTGTTTTTT.

This clonotype was counted at least ten times. This chain connects TRBV25-1 to TRBJ2-2; maybe TRBD1 (6 bases). Germline V lookup: CDR1 MGHDK, CDR2 SYGVNS. The ends were cut back, 3 bases at V and 6 bases at J, with 11 bases in the middle. The CDR3 has 14 residues. In DNA, the CDR3 is TGTGCCAGCAGTGATCACAGGGTATCCGGGGAGCTGTTTTTT. It is translated as CASSDHRVSGELFF. The variable domain in full, completed from reference TRBV25-1 and TRBJ2-2, reads EADIYQTPRYLVIGTGKKITLECSQTMGHDKMYWYQQDPGMELHLIHYSYGVNSTEKGDLSSESTVSRIRTEHFPLTLESARPSHTSQYLCASSDHRVSGELFFGEGSRLTVL.

This clonotype showed up many times. This sequence joins TRBV5-1 and TRBJ2-4, with 8 bases lining up with TRBD1. There are 17 residues in the CDR3. Losses at the gene ends were 7 bases for V and 1 base for J; bases not matched to a gene: 13. Germline CDR1 SGHRS, CDR2 YFSETQ. CDR3 region: CASAPPWTGNAKNIQYF. Written as DNA, the CDR3 is TGCGCCAGCGCTCCCCCCTGGACAGGGAATGCCAAAAACATTCAGTACTTC.

This clonotype was recorded many times. J is TRBJ2-2 and V is TRBV7-9; 10 bases match TRBD1. This CDR3 is 14 amino acids long. V trimming: 7 bases; J trimming: 5 bases; junction bases outside the gene matches: 4. Germline CDR1 reads SEHNR; CDR2 reads FQNEAQ (reference sequence). This chain's CDR3 is CASIGTGVTGELFF. DNA of the CDR3: TGTGCCAGCATCGGGACAGGGGTTACCGGGGAGCTGTTTTTT.

This clonotype was recorded many times. The chain couples TRBV7-6 to TRBJ1-4; TRBD1 matches 7 bases. Trimming at V came to 5 bases and at J to 4 bases, leaving 7 bases not matched to a gene. Germline-derived CDR1 and CDR2 are SGHVS and FNYEAQ. This CDR3 region has 15 residues. The DNA for the CDR3 is TGTGCCAGCAGCCCCGGGACAGCCTTTAATGAAAAACTGTTTTTT. Its protein is CASSPGTAFNEKLFF.